A selection of T cell receptor beta chains follows, all from one sample in a study of T cell responses to AZD1222 COVID-19 vaccine. Here immunoSEQ multiplex PCR was the method, and the copy in TCRdb shows in-frame clones only, minus some. The sample lists some 150,000 clones, 85% occurring once. Sequenced here: peripheral blood, sampled 28 days after the second dose of the MenACWY control vaccine. Every receptor here comes from an adult who received the MenACWY meningococcal vaccine as a control. The CDR3 runs from the conserved cysteine through the conserved F or W.

v_gene	j_gene	CDR3aa
TRBV6-5	TRBJ2-1	CASSYSGTGVYNEQFF
TRBV9	TRBJ1-1	CASSVTTGMNTEAFF
TRBV6-5	TRBJ1-3	CASSYYGGLPGNTIYF
TRBV11-2	TRBJ2-1	CASSPGLAGSYNEQFF
TRBV29-1	TRBJ1-1	CSVEPSRNTEAFF
TRBV7-9	TRBJ1-1	CASSLSSLGYLSEAFF
TRBV11-3	TRBJ2-2	CASSSYPGTSTGELFF
TRBV19	TRBJ1-2	CASSPGQGTGGYGYTF
TRBV27	TRBJ2-7	CASSRGTSYYEQYF
TRBV2	TRBJ2-2	CASSFQGRGAGELFF
TRBV7-8	TRBJ1-5	CASSALAGFYSNQPQHF
TRBV12-3/TRBV12-4	TRBJ1-1	CASSLLRTEAFF
TRBV5-1	TRBJ1-2	CASSYEGAGTVDTSNYGYTF
TRBV27	TRBJ1-5	CASSFGFGDRNQPQHF
TRBV10-3	TRBJ2-3	CAIKTGGDLDTQYF
TRBV12-3/TRBV12-4	TRBJ2-5	CASSGLVETQYF
TRBV6-2/TRBV6-3	TRBJ2-7	CASSHGGRGDNFYEQYF
TRBV3-1/TRBV3-2	TRBJ2-5	CASSLQRAGGETQYF
TRBV7-9	TRBJ1-1	CASSFTYSEAFF
TRBV5-1	TRBJ1-2	CASSLEGSGRRSYGYTF
TRBV27	TRBJ1-2	CASSLTGRYNYGYTF
TRBV12-3/TRBV12-4	TRBJ1-4	CASNWGGNEKLFF
TRBV5-1	TRBJ2-3	CASSSLDYLVDTQYF
TRBV5-4	TRBJ1-6	CASSFGGKNSPLHF
TRBV9	TRBJ2-3	CASSVDQTDTQYF
TRBV28	TRBJ1-1	CASRLINTEAFF
TRBV5-5	TRBJ1-2	CASDPIQGNHGYTF
TRBV3-1/TRBV3-2	TRBJ2-7	CASSQQLSYEQYF
TRBV7-2	TRBJ1-5	CASSLATDRQPQHF
TRBV7-3	TRBJ2-2	CASSFSLAGSTGELFF
TRBV12-3/TRBV12-4	TRBJ1-2	CASSPFSGYTF
TRBV3-1/TRBV3-2	TRBJ1-2	CASSQGGGLLDGYTF
TRBV5-1	TRBJ2-1	CASSLGLAAYNEQFF
TRBV7-2	TRBJ2-3	CASSPLTSAADTQYF
TRBV6-5	TRBJ1-5	CASSPLGQPNQPQHF
TRBV7-9	TRBJ2-3	CASSMPGGTADTQYF
TRBV5-1	TRBJ1-2	CASSRGVGRTHYGYTF
TRBV5-6	TRBJ2-6	CASSLVLAGTSGANVLTF
TRBV9	TRBJ1-2	CASSVGIYGYTF
TRBV7-3	TRBJ2-3	CASSSLGVGTDTQYF
TRBV7-2	TRBJ2-5	CASSLNPKETQYF
TRBV18	TRBJ1-1	CASSPRKAGNTEAFF
TRBV4-3	TRBJ1-1	CASSQDGVNLGDTEAFF
TRBV4-3	TRBJ1-2	CASSQGGTSGYTF
TRBV27	TRBJ1-6	CASSFGTGEPSPLHF
TRBV28	TRBJ1-5	CASNPPRAYRGNQPQHF
TRBV19	TRBJ1-1	CASSMWYGGSGETEAFF
TRBV5-1	TRBJ1-6	CASSLVPGTGVSYNSPLHF
TRBV10-3	TRBJ2-7	CAISEWQGSPYEQYF
TRBV9	TRBJ1-1	CASSVNGGGGGTEAFF
TRBV21-1	TRBJ1-1	CASSREEAGVTTEAFF
TRBV7-7	TRBJ1-4	CASSLVSQFEKLFF
TRBV28	TRBJ1-4	CASSSTGGHEKLFF
TRBV27	TRBJ1-5	CASSLTGGASQPQHF
TRBV9	TRBJ2-7	CASSVNPRRAYEQYF